These T cell receptor beta chains were read from a single sample in a study of blood T cell repertoires in COVID-19. Generated by immunoSEQ multiplex PCR, the TCRdb table keeps only in-frame clones and is missing some. Of approximately 180,000 clones listed, approximately 83% are singletons. The sample was peripheral blood. These receptor sequences come from a man in his 60s with acute or convalescent COVID-19. Both conserved end residues are part of each CDR3. Each record gives: J gene, V gene, clone size, D gene, CDR3 length, CDR3 protein, CDR3 DNA. The D gene is left open where the match is weak. Rows give clone size only sometimes, using once, few, many, or a class for an expanded clone.

>TRBJ1-4|TRBV18|.|.|15
CASSRSRQGNEKLFF
TGTGCCAGCTCCAGGTCGCGGCAGGGGAATGAAAAACTGTTTTTT
>TRBJ2-1|TRBV11-3|.|TRBD1|17
CASSLQGANAGYNEQFF
TGTGCCAGCAGCCTCCAGGGGGCGAACGCCGGGTACAATGAGCAGTTCTTC
>TRBJ1-5|TRBV5-5|.|.|15
CASSLQAPLSSPQHF
TGTGCCAGCAGCTTACAGGCACCCTTGAGTTCGCCCCAGCATTTT
>TRBJ1-5|TRBV2|once|.|15
CASSESRASNQPQHF
TGTGCCAGCAGTGAGAGCAGGGCGAGTAATCAGCCCCAGCATTTT
>TRBJ1-5|TRBV6-2/TRBV6-3|few|.|16
CASSYSTALSNQPQHF
TGTGCCAGCAGTTACTCGACAGCCCTTAGCAATCAGCCCCAGCATTTT
>TRBJ1-1|TRBV28|.|TRBD1|14
CASSLQGFNTEAFF
TGTGCCAGCAGTCTACAGGGGTTCAACACTGAAGCTTTCTTT
>TRBJ1-3|TRBV7-2|.|.|15
CASSSRPLSGNTIYF
TGTGCCAGCAGCTCGCGGCCCCTCTCTGGAAACACCATATATTTT
>TRBJ1-3|TRBV28|.|.|17
CASTFSEVGLSGNTIYF
TGTGCCAGCACCTTCTCCGAGGTCGGCCTCTCTGGAAACACCATATATTTT
>TRBJ2-7|TRBV6-2/TRBV6-3|.|.|15
CASSEHGGDTYEQYF
TGTGCCAGTAGCGAGCATGGGGGCGACACCTACGAGCAGTACTTC
>TRBJ2-4|TRBV5-1|.|.|12
CASSPPGDIQYF
TGCGCCAGCAGCCCCCCGGGAGACATTCAGTACTTC
>TRBJ2-1|TRBV5-1|once|TRBD2|16
CASSLEGLAGYNEQFF
TGCGCCAGCAGCTTGGAGGGACTAGCGGGGTACAATGAGCAGTTCTTC
>TRBJ2-1|TRBV9|few|.|14
CASSPKGLRDEQFF
TGTGCCAGCAGCCCGAAAGGTTTGAGGGATGAGCAGTTCTTC
>TRBJ2-5|TRBV7-2|.|.|14
CASSYFGGAETQYF
TGTGCCAGCAGCTACTTCGGGGGAGCAGAGACCCAGTACTTC
>TRBJ1-1|TRBV2|.|.|14
CASSATGEGTEAFF
TGTGCCAGCAGCGCTACGGGAGAGGGTACTGAAGCTTTCTTT
>TRBJ2-2|TRBV3-1/TRBV3-2|.|.|15
CASSLAGVSTGELFF
TGTGCCAGCAGCCTTGCAGGGGTGAGCACCGGGGAGCTGTTTTTT
>TRBJ2-7|TRBV28|.|TRBD1|13
CASRPGQIYEQYF
TGTGCCAGCAGGCCGGGACAGATCTACGAGCAGTACTTC
>TRBJ2-2|TRBV5-1|.|TRBD1|18
CASSVSGGTGQKSGELFF
TGCGCCAGCAGCGTGAGCGGTGGGACGGGACAGAAAAGCGGGGAGCTGTTTTTT
>TRBJ1-3|TRBV6-6|.|.|13
CASSSQGGNTIYF
TGTGCCAGCAGCTCCCAGGGGGGAAACACCATATATTTT
>TRBJ1-1|TRBV6-6|once|TRBD1|16
CASSYPLGAGGSQAFF
TGTGCCAGCAGTTACCCCCTAGGGGCAGGGGGGTCCCAAGCTTTCTTT
>TRBJ2-1|TRBV7-2|.|TRBD2|17
CASSLVPSGLARNEQFF
TGTGCCAGCAGCTTAGTACCCTCCGGACTAGCTCGTAATGAGCAGTTCTTC
>TRBJ2-1|TRBV5-6|.|.|14
CASSQRALHNEQFF
TGTGCCAGCAGCCAGCGGGCACTCCACAATGAGCAGTTCTTC
>TRBJ2-1|TRBV29-1|.|.|14
CSVDDGKFYNEQFF
TGCAGCGTTGACGACGGGAAGTTTTACAATGAGCAGTTCTTC
>TRBJ2-6|TRBV5-6|.|.|18
CASSSSRAESSGANVLTF
TGTGCCAGCAGCTCGTCCAGGGCTGAGAGCTCTGGGGCCAACGTCCTGACTTTC
>TRBJ2-2|TRBV11-2|.|TRBD2|18
CASSLRTVAGEDTGELFF
TGTGCCAGCAGCTTAAGAACCGTAGCGGGAGAGGACACCGGGGAGCTGTTTTTT
>TRBJ1-1|TRBV6-5|.|.|15
CASILRRGASTEAFF
TGTGCCAGCATTTTACGGAGGGGCGCGAGTACTGAAGCTTTCTTT
>TRBJ1-1|TRBV28|.|TRBD1|14
CASGGSGGNTEAFF
TGTGCCAGCGGAGGTTCAGGGGGCAACACTGAAGCTTTCTTT
>TRBJ2-5|TRBV5-1|few|.|16
CASTSGGQGAFETQYF
TGCGCCAGCACCTCCGGGGGGCAGGGGGCTTTTGAGACCCAGTACTTC
>TRBJ2-5|TRBV13|.|.|15
CASSQADRERETQYF
TGTGCCAGCAGCCAGGCGGACAGAGAACGAGAGACCCAGTACTTC
>TRBJ2-2|TRBV7-2|.|TRBD1|15
CASSAGQGTTGELFF
TGTGCCAGCAGCGCGGGACAGGGGACCACCGGGGAGCTGTTTTTT
>TRBJ2-7|TRBV27|.|.|10
CAAGSYEQYF
TGTGCCGCAGGATCCTACGAGCAGTACTTC